The 22 T cell receptor beta chains below all came from one sample that was sequenced in a study of CD8 T cells in Susac syndrome. Reverse transcription of about 0.5 to 1 ug RNA used random hexamers. TCRdb re-called the immunoSEQ multiplex PCR reads with MiXCR, one entry per CDR3 protein. The sample comprises about 77,000 distinct CDR3 sequences, 85% to 95% of which are singletons, and approximately 0.52% rests with the top ten. Sequencing was done on a sample of CD4+ T cells from PBMCs. The receptor source for this set is a human donor with Susac syndrome.

This clonotype was recorded once. The V gene is TRBV7-9, the J gene TRBJ2-4; tentatively, D is TRBD1 (5 bases). The CDR3 extends over 15 amino acids. Germline V CDR1 and CDR2: SEHNR, FQNEAQ (reference sequence). The V gene lost 4 bases and the J gene lost 0 bases, with 10 bases spanning the gap. The DNA of the CDR3 is TGTGCCAGCAGCTCAGGGATTTTAGCCAAAAACATTCAGTACTTC. Translation gives CASSSGILAKNIQYF.

This clonotype has just one count. The chain couples TRBV7-2 to TRBJ2-5, with D unclear. The CDR3 is 16 amino acids. Germline V gene sequence: CDR1 SGHTA, CDR2 FQGNSA. V was pared by 3 bases and J by 4 bases, with 18 bases between. CDR3 coding DNA: TGTGCCAGCAGCTTTTATCCCAACACCCCGGGAGAGACCCAGTACTTC. Protein sequence: CASSFYPNTPGETQYF.

The chain links TRBV28 to TRBJ1-5; 9 bases align to TRBD1. There are 16 residues in the CDR3. The germline V gene has CDR1 MDHEN and CDR2 SYDVKM. The trim removed 5 bases at V and 5 bases at J, leaving 10 bases unmatched. The DNA for the CDR3 is TGTGCCAGCAGTCGTACAGGGGGCTTCTTGGATCAGCCCCAGCATTTT. Encoded protein: CASSRTGGFLDQPQHF.

The rearrangement links TRBV9 to TRBJ2-3; possibly TRBD2 for D (5 bases). This CDR3 contains 15 residues. V gave up 0 bases and J gave up 1 base, with 9 bases separating them. CDR1 and CDR2 (germline): SGDLS, YYNGEE. CDR3 DNA: TGTGCCAGCAGCGTAGCGGGGATACGCACAGATACGCAGTATTTT. This encodes CASSVAGIRTDTQYF.

This chain links TRBV7-6 with TRBJ1-2; the match to TRBD1 covers 8 bases. This CDR3 contains 19 residues. V trimming: 5 bases; J trimming: 7 bases; junction bases outside the gene matches: 24. Germline CDR1 and CDR2: SGHVS and FNYEAQ. The CDR3 nucleotides read TGTGCCAGCAGCCCCCTGAGGACAGGGAGTACGAGTGAAGGGGCTGGCTACACCTTC. Translating gives CASSPLRTGSTSEGAGYTF.

The chain joins TRBV20-1 to TRBJ1-1; tentatively, D is TRBD1 (6 bases). The CDR3 is 14 amino acids. CDR1 is DFQATT and CDR2 is SNEGSKA in the germline V gene (reference sequence). The germline V and J ends were trimmed by 7 bases and 1 base, with 16 bases remaining between them. CDR3 coding DNA: TGCAGTGTCCCTAACAGGGAGGGGAACACTGAAGCTTTCTTT. It encodes CSVPNREGNTEAFF.

The chain employs TRBV20-1 and TRBJ1-4, with D maybe TRBD1 (5 bases). V shed 5 bases and J shed 5 bases, with 15 bases lying between them. This CDR3 has 14 amino acids. Germline V gene data show CDR1 as DFQATT and CDR2 as SNEGSKA (reference sequence). The CDR3, as DNA: TGCAGTGCTGGCCGGGACCGAGTAAATGAAAAACTGTTTTTT. Translation gives CSAGRDRVNEKLFF.

The V and J genes are TRBV7-2 and TRBJ2-7; 7 bases fit TRBD2. Germline V gene lookup returns CDR1 SGHTA and CDR2 FQGNSA. V gave up 1 base and J gave up 2 bases; unmatched junction bases: 5. The CDR3 runs 15 residues. The DNA of the CDR3 is TGTGCCAGCAGCTTAGGGAGCGGGACGACCTACGAGCAGTACTTC. It codes for CASSLGSGTTYEQYF.

CDR3 sequence: CASSRGGSKYQETQYF. DNA for the CDR3: TGTGCCAGCAGCCGCGGAGGGTCGAAGTACCAAGAGACCCAGTACTTC. The chain combines TRBV11-2 with TRBJ2-5, with a possible D match to TRBD2 (6 bases). The length of the CDR3 is 16 residues. Trimming removed 5 bases at V and 0 bases at J, with 16 bases between. Germline-derived CDR1 and CDR2 are SGHAT and FQNNGV. Supplemented by reference TRBV11-2 and TRBJ2-5, the full variable domain reads EAGVAQSPRYKIIEKRQSVAFWCNPISGHATLYWYQQILGQGPKLLIQFQNNGVVDDSQLPKDRFSAERLKGVDSTLKIQPAKLEDSAVYLCASSRGGSKYQETQYFGPGTRLLVL.

As to this clonotype: At one end the junction does not follow the germline gene, possibly because of a read error. The chain combines TRBV27 with TRBJ1-6; no clear D. Germline values: CDR1 MNHEY, CDR2 SMNVEV (reference sequence). The CDR3 has 15 residues. CDR3 sequence reads: CASQNRYSSNSPLHF. The CDR3 nucleotides read TGTGCCAGCCAAAATCGATACTCCTCTAATTCACCCCTCCACTTT.

The chain uses TRBV5-6 and TRBJ2-3; 9 bases match TRBD2. There are 17 residues in the CDR3. Germline V gene data show CDR1 as SGHDT and CDR2 as YYEEEE. The J segment lost 2 bases and the V segment lost 0 bases, leaving 7 bases of the junction unmatched. CDR3 coding DNA: TGTGCCAGCAGCTTGGCGAGAGCTAGCGGGGCCACAGATACGCAGTATTTT. Its translation: CASSLARASGATDTQYF.

V is TRBV29-1 and J is TRBJ2-7; 10 bases are a match to TRBD2. The germline V gene encodes CDR1 SQVTM and CDR2 ANQGSEA. CDR3 length equals 14 residues. V lost 6 bases to trimming and J lost 4 bases; unmatched junction nucleotides: 9. CDR3 nucleotide sequence: TGCAGCGTCCGAGCGGGAGGGAAGAATTACGAGCAGTACTTC. Translating gives CSVRAGGKNYEQYF.

The V call is TRBV9, the J call TRBJ2-7, with D uncertain. Deletions cut 0 bases from V and 6 bases from J, with 10 bases between. The CDR3 covers 13 residues. Germline V lookup: CDR1 SGDLS, CDR2 YYNGEE. DNA of the CDR3: TGTGCCAGCAGCGTAGAAGGCCGATTCGAGCAGTACTTC. It translates to CASSVEGRFEQYF.

The chain employs TRBV30 and TRBJ2-3; either TRBD1 or TRBD2 may fit D (5 bases each). The CDR3 runs to 15 residues. V lost 2 bases, J lost 4 bases, and 16 bases lay in between. Germline CDR1 and CDR2: GTSNPN and SVGIG (reference sequence). The CDR3 nucleotides are TGTGCCTGGAGTTTTAGAGGGGATCCCTCAGATACGCAGTATTTT. It is translated as CAWSFRGDPSDTQYF.

This clonotype appeared a single time. The rearrangement links TRBV7-7 to TRBJ2-1; D unclear. CDR1 SSHAT and CDR2 FNYEAQ come from the germline V gene (reference sequence). Trimming pared 3 bases from V and 9 bases from J, leaving 12 bases between. This CDR3 has 13 residues. The CDR3 loop is CASSFGPLSEQFF. CDR3 in DNA: TGTGCCAGCAGCTTTGGACCGCTTTCTGAGCAGTTCTTC.

The chain links TRBV2 to TRBJ2-2, with 7 nucleotides matching TRBD1. CDR1 and CDR2 (germline): SNHLY, FYNNEI. This CDR3 has 14 amino acids. J lost 2 bases, V lost 10 bases, and 7 bases had no gene match. The CDR3 loop reads CATTGQENTGELFF. CDR3 sequence (DNA): TGTGCCACCACAGGACAGGAAAACACCGGGGAGCTGTTTTTT.

The chain joins TRBV24-1 to TRBJ2-5; TRBD2 is a possible D gene (5 bases). Trimming removed 2 bases at V and 5 bases at J, with 14 bases between. Germline V gene data show CDR1 as KGHDR and CDR2 as SFDVKD. The CDR3 length is 15 residues. DNA of the CDR3: TGTGCCACCAGTGATTCCCGGGGAACTGGGGAGACCCAGTACTTC. This codes for CATSDSRGTGETQYF.

This clonotype is a singleton in its sample. V usage is TRBV2 and J usage is TRBJ1-5; the D is unclear. Germline V gene sequence: CDR1 SNHLY, CDR2 FYNNEI. CDR3 length equals 14 residues. Trimming removed 4 bases at V and 11 bases at J, with 18 bases between. CDR3 coding DNA: TGTGCCAGCAGTGTTCGGTCAGCAGGATCAGCCCAGCATTTT. Translating gives CASSVRSAGSAQHF.

The chain has TRBV4-1 and TRBJ2-5; TRBD1 agrees at 10 bases. The ends lost 4 bases at V and 1 base at J; junction bases unmatched: 3. The CDR3 is 15 residues long. Germline V gene data show CDR1 as MGHRA and CDR2 as YSYEKL. The CDR3 reads CASSRGDRGQETQYF. CDR3 bases: TGCGCCAGCAGCCGTGGGGACAGGGGCCAAGAGACCCAGTACTTC.

The rearrangement links TRBV6-6 to TRBJ2-6, with D uncertain. This CDR3 is built from 13 residues. CDR1 is MNHNY and CDR2 is SVGAGI in the germline V gene (reference sequence). The ends were cut back, 6 bases at V and 11 bases at J, with 14 bases in the middle. CDR3 in amino acids: CASSYTSPHVLTF. Written as DNA, the CDR3 is TGTGCCAGCAGCTACACCTCGCCACACGTCCTGACTTTC.

The chain carries TRBV5-1 and TRBJ1-2; a possible D gene is TRBD1 (5 bases). Trimming removed 2 bases at V and 0 bases at J, with 17 bases between. The CDR3 is made up of 17 amino acids. Germline V gene lookup returns CDR1 SGHRS and CDR2 YFSETQ. Here the CDR3 reads CASSFTRESPPNYGYTF. The CDR3 DNA follows: TGCGCCAGCAGCTTCACCAGGGAGAGCCCACCTAACTATGGCTACACCTTC.

The chain is built from TRBV20-1 and TRBJ2-7; 7 positions match TRBD1. V lost 4 bases to trimming and J lost 0 bases; unmatched junction nucleotides: 9. The CDR3 length is 15 residues. CDR1 and CDR2 from the germline V gene are DFQATT and SNEGSKA (reference sequence). Here the CDR3 DNA reads TGCAGTGCTAACCTACCGACAGGGCCCTCCTACGAGCAGTACTTC. Amino acid sequence: CSANLPTGPSYEQYF.